This T cell receptor beta chain was retrieved from a study of blood T cell repertoires in COVID-19. In the study overall: The United States, Italy and Spain provided the acute and convalescent COVID-19 samples. T cells, B-cell-depleted T cells, or PBMCs provided the cDNA or gDNA that served as material.

Authors' processing steps: From reference gene primer amplification, estimates of nucleated cell counts were derived. Sequencing was performed with immunoSEQ multiplex PCR; in TCRdb, only in-frame clones are kept and a portion is missing. That table furnishes V, J and clone size, whereas the DNA furnished D and trimming. The data hold approximately 350,000 clones, with approximately 90% observed a single time. This sequence was found in a woman in her late teens or twenties who had recovered from COVID-19. Sequences were obtained from peripheral blood.

DNA for the CDR3: TGTGCCAGCACTCCTACAGGGCGGGGGGATCAGCCCCAGCATTTT. Amino acid sequence: CASTPTGRGDQPQHF. The chain links TRBV6-5 to TRBJ1-5; tentative D call: TRBD1 (6 bases). The germline CDR1 and CDR2 sequences are MNHEY and SVGAGI. CDR3 length equals 15 residues. Trimming took off 7 bases at V and 5 bases at J, with 18 bases between the two ends.